This entry concerns a single TCR beta chain. These data originate in a study of T cells in Graves' hyperthyroidism and ophthalmopathy. TCR beta CDR3 sequences were amplified from RNA transcripts. The primer set for the first-round RT-PCR of the TCR CDR3 was HTBI. MiXCR, applied by TCRdb to the multiplex PCR reads, yields one record per CDR3 protein. The sample lists 400,000 to 550,000 distinct CDR3 sequences, approximately 25% occurring once. Lactation, pregnancy, other autoimmune disease or uncontrolled infection excluded patients. The receptor comes from a woman aged 25 to 45 with Graves' ophthalmopathy. The sample taken for sequencing was blood.

As DNA, the CDR3 is TGTGCCAGCAGCTTAAGCAGCACCGGGGAGCTGTTTTTT. Its translation is CASSLSSTGELFF. The V gene is TRBV11-2, the J gene TRBJ2-2; D is unresolved. Trimming pared 2 bases from V and 4 bases from J, leaving 5 bases between. This CDR3 region has 13 residues. CDR1 SGHAT and CDR2 FQNNGV come from the germline V gene.